Listed below are T cell receptor beta chains from one sample, sequenced in a study of T cell responses to AZD1222 COVID-19 vaccine. Profiled with immunoSEQ multiplex PCR; TCRdb holds only in-frame clones, not every one. Among under 150,000 clones listed, around 94% were seen once. The sequenced sample was peripheral blood, obtained 28 days after the second AZD1222 dose. The receptors were gathered from an adult who received the AZD1222 COVID-19 vaccine. Each CDR3 is given without its conserved first and last residue. For some rows the clone size is stated as once, few or many, or as a class when expanded; others skip it.

J: TRBJ1-2
V: TRBV2
length: 14
size: NA
CDR3: ASSPGTGASNYGYT

J: TRBJ2-3
V: TRBV27
length: 11
size: NA
CDR3: ASSRLDTDTQY

J: TRBJ1-2
V: TRBV7-9
length: 12
size: NA
CDR3: ASSFSQGTGGYT

J: TRBJ1-1
V: TRBV9
length: 13
size: NA
CDR3: ASSGPGQLNTEAF

J: TRBJ2-2
V: TRBV5-1
length: 11
size: NA
CDR3: ASSLGDTGELF

J: TRBJ1-6
V: TRBV6-5
length: 14
size: NA
CDR3: ASSYSGQVANSPLH

J: TRBJ2-7
V: TRBV4-1
length: 12
size: NA
CDR3: ASSQGPREDEQY

J: TRBJ2-1
V: TRBV24-1
length: 11
size: once
CDR3: ATSDPQGHEQF

J: TRBJ1-5
V: TRBV27
length: 13
size: NA
CDR3: ASSFAGGKNQPQH

J: TRBJ1-4
V: TRBV21-1
length: 14
size: NA
CDR3: ASSERSKDLNEKLF

J: TRBJ2-3
V: TRBV11-3
length: 11
size: NA
CDR3: ASSLASTDTQY

J: TRBJ2-2
V: TRBV11-2
length: 12
size: NA
CDR3: ASSLGTNTGELF

J: TRBJ1-5
V: TRBV7-9
length: 14
size: few
CDR3: ASSSTSGHLDQPQH

J: TRBJ1-2
V: TRBV14
length: 13
size: NA
CDR3: ASSQNLGYNYGYT

J: TRBJ1-2
V: TRBV12-3/TRBV12-4
length: 11
size: NA
CDR3: ASTLRVGFGYT

J: TRBJ1-3
V: TRBV27
length: 11
size: NA
CDR3: ASSLSQGNTIY

J: TRBJ1-1
V: TRBV7-8
length: 12
size: NA
CDR3: ASSPDGLNTEAF

J: TRBJ1-2
V: TRBV5-4
length: 11
size: few
CDR3: ASSLDTGYGYT

J: TRBJ2-1
V: TRBV7-2
length: 12
size: NA
CDR3: ASSFDRGPREQF

J: TRBJ1-5
V: TRBV25-1
length: 13
size: NA
CDR3: ASSERQGPNQPQH

J: TRBJ2-2
V: TRBV18
length: 13
size: NA
CDR3: ASSTDGDAVGELF

J: TRBJ2-3
V: TRBV6-5
length: 13
size: NA
CDR3: ASSYSGVATDTQY

J: TRBJ1-1
V: TRBV4-3
length: 11
size: NA
CDR3: ASSQPDSGEAF

J: TRBJ1-3
V: TRBV2
length: 10
size: NA
CDR3: ASKGYGNTIY

J: TRBJ2-5
V: TRBV4-1
length: 13
size: NA
CDR3: ASSQVWPDQETQY

J: TRBJ1-1
V: TRBV14
length: 12
size: NA
CDR3: ASSLVGGGTEAF

J: TRBJ1-2
V: TRBV27
length: 13
size: NA
CDR3: ASSRSGQGAIGYT

J: TRBJ1-6
V: TRBV11-2
length: 13
size: NA
CDR3: ASSLAAGDYSPLH

J: TRBJ1-3
V: TRBV5-1
length: 14
size: NA
CDR3: ASSRQGALAGNTIY

J: TRBJ1-3
V: TRBV7-3
length: 11
size: NA
CDR3: ASSRDIENTIY

J: TRBJ1-1
V: TRBV25-1
length: 12
size: NA
CDR3: ASSGGQWNTEAF

J: TRBJ1-2
V: TRBV18
length: 13
size: NA
CDR3: ASSPSRTGDYGYT

J: TRBJ1-6
V: TRBV12-3/TRBV12-4
length: 11
size: NA
CDR3: ASSFTTLAPLH

J: TRBJ1-5
V: TRBV28
length: 9
size: NA
CDR3: ASSVNQPQH

J: TRBJ1-4
V: TRBV30
length: 13
size: NA
CDR3: AWSGLGAANEKLF

J: TRBJ2-7
V: TRBV5-4
length: 13
size: NA
CDR3: ASSLAGRESYEQY

J: TRBJ2-5
V: TRBV4-3
length: 14
size: NA
CDR3: ASSQTRGLYQETQY

J: TRBJ2-1
V: TRBV25-1
length: 11
size: NA
CDR3: ASSEVVTYEQF

J: TRBJ1-2
V: TRBV13
length: 14
size: NA
CDR3: ASSSQGAGMSYGYT

J: TRBJ1-2
V: TRBV27
length: 11
size: NA
CDR3: ASTETGFYGYT

J: TRBJ2-7
V: TRBV9
length: 12
size: NA
CDR3: ASSVGQTVYEQY

J: TRBJ1-1
V: TRBV6-5
length: 14
size: NA
CDR3: ASSYRPGTMNTEAF

J: TRBJ1-6
V: TRBV5-3
length: 17
size: few
CDR3: ARRRTGKGPSSYNSPLH

J: TRBJ1-2
V: TRBV12-5
length: 11
size: NA
CDR3: ASGPGQGYGYT